Presented here are 5 T cell receptor beta chains from one specimen sequenced in a study of identical twins. MiXCR, applied by TCRdb to the 5' RACE reads, yields one record per CDR3 protein. The repertoire includes 1.5 million to 2 million distinct CDR3 sequences, under 35% of them detected once, and around 0.3% sits in the top ten. Sequencing was carried out using cord blood. All receptors derive from a newborn girl in good health.

This chain joins TRBV28 and TRBJ1-5; D call uncertain. Germline CDR1 and CDR2: MDHEN and SYDVKM. V gave up 7 bases and J gave up 0 bases, with 13 bases separating them. This CDR3 region has 15 residues. CDR3: CASTRTGHSNQPQHF. The CDR3 DNA reads as TGTGCCAGCACCAGGACGGGCCATAGCAATCAGCCCCAGCATTTT.

This chain uses TRBV12-3 or TRBV12-4 with TRBJ2-5; 7 positions match TRBD2. The CDR3 is 16 amino acids. With V trimmed by 7 bases and J by 3 bases, 14 bases remained unmatched. The CDR3 sequence: CASTPGPPSGKETQYF. The CDR3, as DNA: TGTGCCAGCACCCCGGGCCCTCCTAGCGGTAAAGAGACCCAGTACTTC.

Remarks on this clonotype: This could be a read error, since a much larger clone is one nucleotide away. CDR3 sequence reads: CAGSPSTWGIYEQYF. DNA for the CDR3: TGTGCCGGCAGCCCCAGCACCTGGGGAATATACGAGCAGTACTTC. The chain has TRBV14 and TRBJ2-4; unclear D gene. The DNA end lines up better with TRBJ2-7; the J call may be wrong. In germline, CDR1 is SGHDN, CDR2 FVKESK. This CDR3 has 15 amino acids.

There are many counts of this clonotype. The CDR3 nucleotides read TGCAGCGTTAGGAAAGGGGGAAAAGGCTATGGCTACACCTTC. This translates into CSVRKGGKGYGYTF. This rearrangement joins TRBV29-1 to TRBJ1-2, with D tentatively TRBD1 (6 bases). This CDR3 is built from 14 residues. The V end lost 5 bases, the J end lost 4 bases, and 17 bases lay between the germline ends. Germline V gene sequence: CDR1 SQVTM, CDR2 ANQGSEA.

The V call is TRBV12-3 or TRBV12-4, the J call TRBJ2-2; 12 bases fit TRBD2. This CDR3 comprises 16 residues. The V and J ends lost 10 bases and 2 bases, in that order; junction bases with no gene match: 8. The chain's CDR3 is CATPTSGSSNTGELFF. The DNA for the CDR3 is TGTGCCACTCCGACTAGCGGGAGCTCCAACACCGGGGAGCTGTTTTTT.